The 5 T cell receptor beta chains below were found in one sample sequenced in a study of metastatic and nonmetastatic thyroid tumors. Patients had received no treatment of any kind before thyroid surgery. TCRdb called clones again from the PCR reads with MiXCR. The sample gives some 15,000 clones, around 23% of which show up once; approximately 7% is in the top ten. Sequenced: adjacent normal tissue. These receptors all stem from a female donor with papillary thyroid cancer or a benign thyroid nodule (not recorded which). Some clones in this sample may be carry-over from other donors' samples.

This clone has at least ten counts. The CDR3, as DNA: TGCGCCAGCAGCTCGGCGGGGGGACAAGAGACCCAGTACTTC. It specifies CASSSAGGQETQYF. V usage is TRBV5-1 and J usage is TRBJ2-5; 8 bases agree with TRBD2. The CDR3 totals 14 residues. V dropped 3 bases and J dropped 2; count of bases not matched to a gene: 3. CDR1 SGHRS and CDR2 YFSETQ come from the germline V gene. Drawing the rest from reference TRBV5-1 and TRBJ2-5, the complete variable domain is KAGVTQTPRYLIKTRGQQVTLSCSPISGHRSVSWYQQTPGQGLQFLFEYFSETQRNKGNFPGRFSGRQFSNSRSEMNVSTLELGDSALYLCASSSAGGQETQYFGPGTRLLVL.

This clone appeared a few times. The chain combines TRBV24-1 with TRBJ2-5, with D possibly being TRBD1 or TRBD2 (7 bases each). V was pared by 5 bases and J by 3 bases, with 15 bases between. Germline-derived CDR1 and CDR2 are KGHDR and SFDVKD. This CDR3 has 15 residues. The CDR3 DNA reads as TGTGCCACCAGTGCTGCGACAGGGAGGGAAGAGACCCAGTACTTC. Protein product: CATSAATGREETQYF.

This clone has more than one count but fewer than ten. V and J are TRBV28 and TRBJ2-2; D is undetermined. The CDR3 is 13 residues long. The V gene's germline CDR1 is MDHEN and CDR2 SYDVKM. The germline V and J ends were trimmed by 4 bases and 2 bases, with 5 bases remaining between them. CDR3 in DNA: TGTGCCAGCAGTTACCTTAACACCGGGGAGCTGTTTTTT. It translates to CASSYLNTGELFF.

This clone was seen at least ten times. For the CDR3, the DNA is TGTGCCTGGAGTGAACCACCGGGACTAGCGGGAGTTTCCCTCAATGAGCAGTTCTTC. Translated: CAWSEPPGLAGVSLNEQFF. The rearrangement joins TRBV30 to TRBJ2-1; 14 bases match TRBD2. The CDR3 is made up of 19 amino acids. With 1 base clipped from V and 6 bases from J, the junction kept 14 bases outside the gene matches. Germline V CDR1 and CDR2: GTSNPN, SVGIG (reference sequence).

This clone was seen many times. J is TRBJ2-7 and V is TRBV9; TRBD1 matches 9 bases. The CDR3 runs to 17 residues. With 0 bases clipped from V and 1 base from J, the junction kept 8 bases outside the gene matches. CDR1 and CDR2 (germline): SGDLS, YYNGEE. In DNA, the CDR3 is TGTGCCAGCAGCGTAGGGGAGGGACAGGGCATTTCCTACGAGCAGTACTTC. Amino acids: CASSVGEGQGISYEQYF. Based on the CDR3 plus reference TRBV9 and TRBJ2-7, the full variable domain is DSGVTQTPKHLITATGQRVTLRCSPRSGDLSVYWYQQSLDQGLQFLIQYYNGEERAKGNILERFSAQQFPDLHSELNLSSLELGDSALYFCASSVGEGQGISYEQYFGPGTRLTVT.